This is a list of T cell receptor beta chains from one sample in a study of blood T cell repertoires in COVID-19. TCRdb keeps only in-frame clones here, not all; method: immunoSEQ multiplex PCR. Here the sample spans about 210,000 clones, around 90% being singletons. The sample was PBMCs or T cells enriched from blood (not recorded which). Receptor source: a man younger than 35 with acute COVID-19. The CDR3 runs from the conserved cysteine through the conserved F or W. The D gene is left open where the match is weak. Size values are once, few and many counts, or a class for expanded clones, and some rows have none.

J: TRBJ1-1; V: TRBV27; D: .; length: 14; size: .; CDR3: CASSLGWQGTEAFF; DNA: TGTGCCAGCAGTTTAGGGTGGCAGGGAACTGAAGCTTTCTTT
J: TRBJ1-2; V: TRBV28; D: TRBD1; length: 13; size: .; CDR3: CASALQGARGYTF; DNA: TGTGCCAGCGCCCTACAGGGGGCCCGGGGCTACACCTTC
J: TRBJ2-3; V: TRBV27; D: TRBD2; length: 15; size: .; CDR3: CASSFYSGDTDTQYF; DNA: TGTGCCAGCAGTTTCTATAGCGGGGACACAGATACGCAGTATTTT
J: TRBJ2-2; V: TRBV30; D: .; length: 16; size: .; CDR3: CAWSVVGGSNTGELFF; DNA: TGTGCCTGGAGTGTTGTTGGGGGGTCTAACACCGGGGAGCTGTTTTTT
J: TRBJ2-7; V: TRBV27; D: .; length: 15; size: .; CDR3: CASNPRTGSSYEQYF; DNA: TGTGCCAGTAACCCAAGAACTGGGAGCTCCTACGAGCAGTACTTC
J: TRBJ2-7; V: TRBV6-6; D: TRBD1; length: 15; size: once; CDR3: CASSLQGAPTYEQYF; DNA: TGTGCCAGCAGCCTACAGGGGGCGCCCACCTACGAGCAGTACTTC
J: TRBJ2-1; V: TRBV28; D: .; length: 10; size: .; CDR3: CASRDGRQFF; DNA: TGTGCCAGTCGGGACGGGAGACAGTTCTTC
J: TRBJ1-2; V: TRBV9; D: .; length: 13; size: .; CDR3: CASSVDRNYGYTF; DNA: TGTGCCAGCAGCGTAGACAGGAACTATGGCTACACCTTC
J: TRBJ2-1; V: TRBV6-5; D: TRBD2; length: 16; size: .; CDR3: CASSYSKGLAGDEQFF; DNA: TGTGCCAGCAGTTACTCGAAGGGACTAGCGGGGGATGAGCAGTTCTTC
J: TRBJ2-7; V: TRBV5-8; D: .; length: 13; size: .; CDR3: CASSFRRGYEQYF; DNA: TGTGCCAGCAGCTTTCGTAGGGGCTACGAGCAGTACTTC
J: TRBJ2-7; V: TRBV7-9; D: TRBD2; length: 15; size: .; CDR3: CASSPSGGRASQQYF; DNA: TGTGCCAGCAGCCCCTCTGGCGGGAGGGCCTCGCAGCAGTACTTC
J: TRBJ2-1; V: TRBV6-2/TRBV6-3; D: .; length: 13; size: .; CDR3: CASSRTTYNEQFF; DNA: TGTGCCAGCAGTCGGACTACCTACAATGAGCAGTTCTTC
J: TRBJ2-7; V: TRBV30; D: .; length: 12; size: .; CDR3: CAWSVVTYEQYF; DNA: TGTGCCTGGAGTGTGGTGACATACGAGCAGTACTTC
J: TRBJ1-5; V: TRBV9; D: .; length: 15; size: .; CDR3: CASSGGAERVQPQHF; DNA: TGTGCCAGCAGCGGTGGGGCAGAACGGGTACAGCCCCAGCATTTT
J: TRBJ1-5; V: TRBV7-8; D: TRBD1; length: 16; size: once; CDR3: CASSSPDRDEDQPQHF; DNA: TGTGCCAGCAGCTCCCCGGACAGGGATGAGGATCAGCCCCAGCATTTT
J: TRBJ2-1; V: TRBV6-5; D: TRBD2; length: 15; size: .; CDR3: CASSLRGGNSGEQFF; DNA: TGTGCCAGCAGTCTCCGGGGGGGCAATTCGGGTGAGCAGTTCTTC